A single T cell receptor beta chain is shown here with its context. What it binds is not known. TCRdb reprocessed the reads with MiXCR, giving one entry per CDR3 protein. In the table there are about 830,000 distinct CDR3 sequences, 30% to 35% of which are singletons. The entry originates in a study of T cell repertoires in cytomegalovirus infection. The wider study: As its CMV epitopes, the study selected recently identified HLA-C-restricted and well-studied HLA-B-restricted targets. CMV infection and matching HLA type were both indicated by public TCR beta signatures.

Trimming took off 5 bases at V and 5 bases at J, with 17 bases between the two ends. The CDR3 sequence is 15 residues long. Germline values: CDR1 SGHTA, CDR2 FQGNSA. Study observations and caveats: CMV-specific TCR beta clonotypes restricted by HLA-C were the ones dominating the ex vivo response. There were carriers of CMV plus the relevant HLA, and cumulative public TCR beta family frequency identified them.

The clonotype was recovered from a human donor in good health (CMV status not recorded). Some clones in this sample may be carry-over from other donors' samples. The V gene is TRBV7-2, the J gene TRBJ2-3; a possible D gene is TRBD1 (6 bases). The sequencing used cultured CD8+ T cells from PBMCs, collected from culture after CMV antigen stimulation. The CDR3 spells CASSLESGVGDTQYF. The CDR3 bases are TGTGCCAGCAGCCTTGAGTCAGGGGTGGGAGATACGCAGTATTTT. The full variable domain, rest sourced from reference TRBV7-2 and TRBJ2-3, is GAGVSQSPSNKVTEKGKDVELRCDPISGHTALYWYRQSLGQGLEFLIYFQGNSAPDKSGLPSDRFSAERTGGSVSTLTIQRTQQEDSAVYLCASSLESGVGDTQYFGPGTRLTVL.